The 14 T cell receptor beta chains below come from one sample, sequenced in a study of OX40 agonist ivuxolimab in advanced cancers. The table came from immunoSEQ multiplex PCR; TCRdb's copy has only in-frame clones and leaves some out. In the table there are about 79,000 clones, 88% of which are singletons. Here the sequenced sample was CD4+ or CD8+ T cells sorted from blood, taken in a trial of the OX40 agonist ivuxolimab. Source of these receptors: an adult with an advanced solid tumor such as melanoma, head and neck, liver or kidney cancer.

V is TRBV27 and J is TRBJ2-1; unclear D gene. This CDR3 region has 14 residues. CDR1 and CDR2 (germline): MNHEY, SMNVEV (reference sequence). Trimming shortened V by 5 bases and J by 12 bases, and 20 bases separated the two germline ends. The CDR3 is CASSLTSAQLGQFF. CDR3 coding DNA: TGTGCCAGCAGTCTCACCTCAGCTCAATTAGGGCAGTTCTTC.

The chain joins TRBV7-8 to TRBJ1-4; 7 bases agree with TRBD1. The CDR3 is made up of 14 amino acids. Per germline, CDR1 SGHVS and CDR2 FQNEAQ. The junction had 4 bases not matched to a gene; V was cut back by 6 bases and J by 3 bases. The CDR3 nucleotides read TGTGCCAGCAGTCCAGGGGGGTCTAATGAAAAACTGTTTTTT. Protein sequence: CASSPGGSNEKLFF.

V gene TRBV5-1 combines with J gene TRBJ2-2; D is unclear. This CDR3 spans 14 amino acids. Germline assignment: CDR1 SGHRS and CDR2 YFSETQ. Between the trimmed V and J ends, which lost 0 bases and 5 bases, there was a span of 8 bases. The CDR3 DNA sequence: TGCGCCAGCAGCTTGGATGTGGGAACCGGGGAGCTGTTTTTT. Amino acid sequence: CASSLDVGTGELFF. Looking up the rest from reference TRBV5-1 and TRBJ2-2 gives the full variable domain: KAGVTQTPRYLIKTRGQQVTLSCSPISGHRSVSWYQQTPGQGLQFLFEYFSETQRNKGNFPGRFSGRQFSNSRSEMNVSTLELGDSALYLCASSLDVGTGELFFGEGSRLTVL.

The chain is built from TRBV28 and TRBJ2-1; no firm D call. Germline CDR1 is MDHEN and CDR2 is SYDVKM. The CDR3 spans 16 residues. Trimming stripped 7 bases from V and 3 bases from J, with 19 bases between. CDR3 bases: TGTGCCAGCACATCCCAAGGGCATAATAACTACAATGAGCAGTTCTTC. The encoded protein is CASTSQGHNNYNEQFF.

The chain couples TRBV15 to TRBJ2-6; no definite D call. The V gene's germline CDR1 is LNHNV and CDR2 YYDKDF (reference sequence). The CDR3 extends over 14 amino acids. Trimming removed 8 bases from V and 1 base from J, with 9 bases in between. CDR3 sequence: CATQRGSGANVLTF. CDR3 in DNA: TGTGCCACCCAGAGAGGATCTGGGGCCAACGTCCTGACTTTC.

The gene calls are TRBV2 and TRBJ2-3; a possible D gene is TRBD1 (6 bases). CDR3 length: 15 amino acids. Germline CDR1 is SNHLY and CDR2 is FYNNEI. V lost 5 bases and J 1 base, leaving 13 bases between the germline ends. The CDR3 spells CASSKLRQGTDTQYF. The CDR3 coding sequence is TGTGCCAGCAGTAAACTAAGACAGGGCACAGATACGCAGTATTTT.

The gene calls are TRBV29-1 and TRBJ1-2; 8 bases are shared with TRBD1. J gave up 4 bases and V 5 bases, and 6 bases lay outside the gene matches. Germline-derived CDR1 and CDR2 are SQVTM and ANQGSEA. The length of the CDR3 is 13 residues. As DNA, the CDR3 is TGCAGCGTTTGGGACAGGAATTCCTATGGCTACACCTTC. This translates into CSVWDRNSYGYTF.

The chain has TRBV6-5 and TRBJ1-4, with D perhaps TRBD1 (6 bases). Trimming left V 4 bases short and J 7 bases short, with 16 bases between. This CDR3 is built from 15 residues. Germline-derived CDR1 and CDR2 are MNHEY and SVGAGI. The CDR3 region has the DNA TGTGCCAGCAGTTTTTCTGGGACACAGGGTGAAAAACTGTTTTTT. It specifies CASSFSGTQGEKLFF.

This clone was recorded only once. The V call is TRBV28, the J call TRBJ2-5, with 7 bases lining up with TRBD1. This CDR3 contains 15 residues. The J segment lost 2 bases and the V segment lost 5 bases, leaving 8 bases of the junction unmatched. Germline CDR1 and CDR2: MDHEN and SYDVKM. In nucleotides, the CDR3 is TGTGCCAGCAGTGATCGGGACAGTCTACAAGAGACCCAGTACTTC. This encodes CASSDRDSLQETQYF.

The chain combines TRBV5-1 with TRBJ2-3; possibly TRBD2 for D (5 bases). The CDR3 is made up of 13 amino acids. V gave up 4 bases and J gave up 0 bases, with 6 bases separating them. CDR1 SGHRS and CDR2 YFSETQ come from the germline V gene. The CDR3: CASSTGSTDTQYF. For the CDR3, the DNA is TGCGCCAGCAGCACGGGGAGCACAGATACGCAGTATTTT.

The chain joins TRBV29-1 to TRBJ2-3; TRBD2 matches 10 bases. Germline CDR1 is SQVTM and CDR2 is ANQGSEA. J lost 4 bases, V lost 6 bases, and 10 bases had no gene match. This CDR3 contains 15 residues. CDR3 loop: CSVDGTSVGPDTQYF. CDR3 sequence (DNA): TGCAGCGTCGACGGGACTAGCGTGGGACCAGATACGCAGTATTTT.

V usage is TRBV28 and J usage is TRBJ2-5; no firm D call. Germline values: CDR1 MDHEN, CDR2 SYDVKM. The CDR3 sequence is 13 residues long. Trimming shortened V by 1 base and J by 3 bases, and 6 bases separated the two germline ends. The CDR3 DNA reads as TGTGCCAGCAGTTTATTTCAGAAAGAGACCCAGTACTTC. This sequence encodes CASSLFQKETQYF.

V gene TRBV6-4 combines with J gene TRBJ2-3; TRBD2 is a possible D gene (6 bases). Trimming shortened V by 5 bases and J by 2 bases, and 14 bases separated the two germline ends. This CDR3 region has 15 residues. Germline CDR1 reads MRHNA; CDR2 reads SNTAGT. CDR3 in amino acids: CASSPGRGLTDTQYF. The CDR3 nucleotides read TGTGCCAGCAGTCCAGGGCGGGGCCTCACAGATACGCAGTATTTT.

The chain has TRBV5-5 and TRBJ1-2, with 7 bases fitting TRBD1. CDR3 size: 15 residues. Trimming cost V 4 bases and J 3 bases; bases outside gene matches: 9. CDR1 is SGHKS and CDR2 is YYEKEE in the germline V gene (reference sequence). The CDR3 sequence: CASSPAPGGDYGYTF. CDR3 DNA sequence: TGTGCCAGCAGCCCCGCCCCAGGGGGGGACTATGGCTACACCTTC.